The subject of this entry is one TCR beta chain. Its antigen is unidentified. The data are from a study of shared clonotypes between healthy human individuals. Study results and caveats: Approximately 5% of naive CD4 clonotypes were shared across a few donors.

CDR3 length equals 15 residues. Trimming cost V 0 bases and J 2 bases; bases outside gene matches: 2. Looked up from germline, CDR1 is MNHNS and CDR2 is SASEGT. Under the authors' procedure: Without quality scores, immunoSEQ junctional reads could not be filtered like full-length reads. Here immunoSEQ multiplex PCR was the method, and the copy in TCRdb shows in-frame clones only, minus some. V, J and clone size reflect that table, while D and trimming were determined from the DNA. The data show some 2,100,000 clones, with almost 96% seen just once and approximately 0.13% held by the top ten. The rearrangement joins TRBV6-1 to TRBJ2-5; the match to TRBD1 covers 8 bases. The receptor was derived from a man between 18 and 35 years old in good health. The sequencing sample was made of naive CD4+ T cells sorted from blood. Subset: CD45RA+ positively selected. As DNA, the CDR3 is TGTGCCAGCAGTGAAGCGCAGGGGGCTCAAGAGACCCAGTACTTC. Protein product: CASSEAQGAQETQYF.